This T cell receptor beta chain was profiled in a study of blood T cells in healthy people across ages. General study results and limits: TCR beta diversity correlated strongly with naive T cell percentage.

Ranging in age from roughly 6 to 95, the donors were healthy Caucasian individuals from Russia. Per individual sample, total RNA of at least 6 micrograms was extracted. This clonotype was observed a few times. The antigen is not known. Primed by a sample-barcoded 5' primer and a J-beta primer mix, a second PCR proceeded for about 7 to 12 cycles. MiXCR was run by TCRdb on the 5' RACE reads, yielding one entry per CDR3 protein. The sample records 790,000 or so distinct CDR3 sequences, 46% being singletons. This TCR derives from an elderly man in good health. The source material was blood.

This chain's CDR3 is CASSQGTSRRQETQYF. CDR3 nucleotide sequence: TGTGCCAGCAGCCAGGGGACTAGCCGAAGACAGGAGACCCAGTACTTC. This rearrangement joins TRBV4-2 to TRBJ2-5, with TRBD2 identical over 9 bases. CDR1 is LGHNA, CDR2 YNFKEQ, per germline. The CDR3 length is 16 residues. Trimming cost V 3 bases and J 5 bases; bases outside gene matches: 10.